This section outlines one T cell receptor beta chain sequence together with its context. Its antigen has not been determined. No per-base quality is available; no much larger clone lies one base away. The library was made by the immunoSEQ multiplex PCR assay. Concerning the study's data processing: A statistical classification framework was built to diagnose cytomegalovirus status from the catalog of TCR beta chain sequences. In its TCRdb copy, this immuneACCESS table keeps in-frame sequences only and misses some clones. Where compared with another copy, unresolved V genes explain less than half of these, and the others have no known cause. V, J and clone size derive from that table, while D and trimming were established from the DNA sequence. The sample has a few hundred thousand clones on record, roughly 91% of them singletons. The ten largest clones add up to around 3.1% of the sample. These data are taken from a study of cytomegalovirus exposure and HLA in healthy donors (TCRdb year 2017). Looking at the study overall: According to a later analysis, the 120 or so validation repertoires were produced on the same platform as the roughly 600 repertoires of the first cohort. The study combined high-throughput TCR immunosequencing, statistical association of individual TCRs with disease status, and machine learning to predict cytomegalovirus infection status. Along with the approximately 670-subject first cohort, a separate validation cohort of 120 different subjects was used. The study aimed to test whether cataloging public T cell receptors could reveal signatures of past pathogen exposure.

Study-wide conclusions, independent of this receptor: A few of the identified cytomegalovirus-associated TCR beta chains were confirmed in vitro to be specific for cytomegalovirus antigens. The classifier was reported to diagnose cytomegalovirus status with high specificity and sensitivity in both the original cohort and the validation cohort. Subsequent analysis determined that TCRs grouped into clusters in the first cohort also showed a tendency toward co-occurrence across the 130 or so validation repertoires, and 85% to 95% of cluster scores exceeded 0. While some public TCRs were present in many individuals, most TCR sequences turned up only very rarely across donors. In the study, some 160 TCR beta chains were listed as associated with cytomegalovirus. A later analysis had no HLA typing for the validation cohort, so co-occurrence there was scored across all 130 or so repertoires. It was suggested by the authors that the approach could potentially be generalized to other disease states and immunological phenotypes.

The trim is 5 bases for V and 7 bases for J, with a gap of 17 bases between the germline ends. Taken from the germline V gene, the CDR1 and CDR2 loops are MDHEN and SYDVKM. The CDR3 runs 14 amino acids, cysteine and phenylalanine included. Only the CDR3 region is kept as DNA, spanning 42 bases read in frame from base 1. Separate from the approximately 700-subject first cohort, the validation cohort of 95 to 150 subjects was the group to which the donors belonged. The sequence derives from a woman aged 25 to 39 in good health and CMV-seronegative. The chain was built from TRBV28 and TRBJ1-2; D gene: possibly TRBD1, on 6 matching bases. The sample consisted of PBMCs. The DNA sequence follows: TGTGCCAGCAGTCCCCCGGGGGGGCTCGGTGGCTACACCTTC. This gives the protein CASSPPGGLGGYTF.